The 18 T cell receptor beta chains below were found in one sample sequenced in a study of blood T cells in healthy people across ages. Using a J-beta primer mix together with a sample-barcoded 5' primer, a second PCR was run for 7 to 11 cycles. MiXCR was run by TCRdb on the 5' RACE reads, yielding one entry per CDR3 protein. The sample lists about 1.4 million distinct CDR3 sequences; around 59% were seen once. Sequences were obtained from blood. The receptors were sampled from a man between 18 and 29 years old in good health.

The V call is TRBV12-3 or TRBV12-4, the J call TRBJ1-6; D is unclear. The CDR3 is made up of 14 amino acids. Trimming took off 5 bases at V and 2 bases at J, with 7 bases between the two ends. The CDR3 loop reads CASSRQAYNSPLHF. For the CDR3, the DNA is TGTGCCAGCAGTCGGCAGGCCTATAATTCACCCCTCCACTTT.

This chain's CDR3 is CSVEIINIRGNYGYTF. The CDR3 region has the DNA TGCAGCGTTGAAATAATTAATATAAGGGGAAACTATGGCTACACCTTC. The chain has TRBV29-1 and TRBJ1-2; a possible D gene is TRBD1 (5 bases). The V end lost 2 bases, the J end lost 2 bases, and 18 bases lay between the germline ends. Germline CDR1 and CDR2: SQVTM and ANQGSEA. The CDR3 totals 16 residues.

The chain is built from TRBV29-1 and TRBJ2-4; TRBD2 matches at 7 bases. The assigned J gene may be wrong: the sequence end matches TRBJ2-7 better. The germline V gene encodes CDR1 SQVTM and CDR2 ANQGSEA. The CDR3 sequence is 11 residues long. The CDR3 sequence is CSVSGTDEQYF. CDR3 DNA sequence: TGCAGCGTCAGCGGGACCGACGAGCAGTACTTC.

The chain uses TRBV9 and TRBJ1-2, with D possibly being TRBD1 (6 bases). The V and J ends lost 0 bases and 8 bases respectively, with 11 bases between them. Germline V lookup: CDR1 SGDLS, CDR2 YYNGEE. This CDR3 has 13 amino acids. The CDR3 DNA reads TGTGCCAGCAGCGTAGCTTACAGGGCCGGCTACACCTTC. This gives the protein CASSVAYRAGYTF.

The chain joins TRBV2 to TRBJ2-1, with D possibly matching TRBD2 (5 bases). Germline values: CDR1 SNHLY, CDR2 FYNNEI. This CDR3 has 16 residues. Trimming took off 10 bases at V and 0 bases at J, with 19 bases between the two ends. DNA of the CDR3: TGTGCCACCCAAAGGGATTTAGGGAGCTCCTACAATGAGCAGTTCTTC. Translated, it gives CATQRDLGSSYNEQFF.

The V gene is TRBV7-2, the J gene TRBJ2-1; no clear D. The CDR3 contains 14 residues. Trimming cost V 4 bases and J 6 bases, with 13 bases left between them. Germline-derived CDR1 and CDR2 are SGHTA and FQGNSA. The CDR3 DNA reads TGTGCCAGCAGCTCCCCCCTAGGGCCCAATGAGCAGTTCTTC. Protein sequence: CASSSPLGPNEQFF. The variable domain in full, completed from reference TRBV7-2 and TRBJ2-1, reads GAGVSQSPSNKVTEKGKDVELRCDPISGHTALYWYRQSLGQGLEFLIYFQGNSAPDKSGLPSDRFSAERTGGSVSTLTIQRTQQEDSAVYLCASSSPLGPNEQFFGPGTRLTVL.

V gene TRBV20-1 combines with J gene TRBJ2-1; D is perhaps TRBD1 (5 bases). From germline, CDR1 is DFQATT and CDR2 SNEGSKA (reference sequence). CDR3 length: 12 amino acids. Trimming cost V 2 bases and J 6 bases, with 8 bases left between them. CDR3 sequence (DNA): TGCAGTGCTAGAAAACAGGTCAATGAGCAGTTCTTC. This encodes CSARKQVNEQFF.

The chain is built from TRBV27 and TRBJ2-7; D is possibly TRBD2 (6 bases). This CDR3 has 17 residues. V was pared by 2 bases and J by 3 bases, with 20 bases between. Germline V gene sequence: CDR1 MNHEY, CDR2 SMNVEV (reference sequence). The CDR3 coding sequence is TGTGCCAGCAGTTTAGGGGTGGGGCCGGGACTTGGCTACGAGCAGTACTTC. Translation gives CASSLGVGPGLGYEQYF.

This chain connects TRBV6-7 to TRBJ2-7; 7 bases are shared with TRBD1. TRBV6-7 is an ORF for which the function is uncertain. The V and J ends lost 5 bases and 2 bases, in that order; junction bases with no gene match: 6. The CDR3 sequence is 14 residues long. CDR3 sequence: CASSTGTVTYEQYF. For the CDR3, the DNA is TGTGCCAGCAGTACAGGGACAGTTACCTACGAGCAGTACTTC.

The chain uses TRBV27 and TRBJ2-5, with D perhaps matching TRBD2 (5 bases). Trimming shortened V by 2 bases and J by 1 base, and 11 bases separated the two germline ends. The CDR3 consists of 15 residues. CDR1 and CDR2 (germline): MNHEY, SMNVEV (reference sequence). CDR3 amino acids: CASSLVGMRQETQYF. The CDR3 coding sequence is TGTGCCAGCAGTTTAGTCGGGATGCGCCAAGAGACCCAGTACTTC.

The CDR3 is CASSAVGQLSDTQYF. CDR3 bases: TGTGCCAGCAGTGCGGTTGGACAGCTCTCAGATACGCAGTATTTT. The chain couples TRBV2 to TRBJ2-3; possibly TRBD1 for D (6 bases). V was trimmed by 4 bases and J by 4 bases, leaving 15 bases between them. CDR1 is SNHLY and CDR2 is FYNNEI in the germline V gene. This CDR3 is 15 amino acids long.

V is TRBV4-1 and J is TRBJ2-5; 10 positions agree with TRBD1. The junction had 8 bases not matched to a gene; V was cut back by 0 bases and J by 4 bases. The germline gives CDR1 MGHRA, CDR2 YSYEKL. CDR3 size: 17 residues. This CDR3 is CASSQEPRDRGGETQYF. CDR3 in DNA: TGCGCCAGCAGCCAAGAACCCCGGGACAGGGGAGGAGAGACCCAGTACTTC.

The chain combines TRBV20-1 with TRBJ2-2; D might be TRBD1 or TRBD2, each matching 5 bases. The CDR3 covers 14 residues. V lost 2 bases, J lost 6 bases, and 13 bases lay in between. Germline values: CDR1 DFQATT, CDR2 SNEGSKA (reference sequence). The CDR3 is CSARRGLAPGELFF. Here the CDR3 DNA reads TGCAGTGCTAGAAGGGGCCTAGCCCCCGGGGAGCTGTTTTTT.

This clonotype was observed a handful of times. The CDR3 loop is CASSSAGVFDGYTF. For the CDR3, the DNA is TGTGCCAGCAGCTCCGCAGGGGTATTTGATGGCTACACCTTC. This chain uses TRBV7-2 with TRBJ1-2, with TRBD1 as a possible D gene (6 bases). The CDR3 has 14 amino acids. V was cut by 4 bases and J by 6 bases, with 15 bases left in between. Germline V gene lookup returns CDR1 SGHTA and CDR2 FQGNSA.

V and J are TRBV7-6 and TRBJ2-1; TRBD1 or TRBD2 may be the D gene (5 bases each). The CDR3 is 14 residues long. Trimming took off 4 bases at V and 8 bases at J, with 15 bases between the two ends. In germline, CDR1 is SGHVS, CDR2 FNYEAQ. The CDR3 region has the DNA TGTGCCAGCAGCTGGGGGAGAGCGAGGGATGAGCAGTTCTTC. Translating it yields CASSWGRARDEQFF.

This rearrangement joins TRBV5-6 to TRBJ2-5; D remains unclear. The ends were cut back, 2 bases at V and 1 base at J, with 9 bases in the middle. Germline V lookup: CDR1 SGHDT, CDR2 YYEEEE. The CDR3 loop spans 14 amino acids. The CDR3 reads CASSLGPGQETQYF. CDR3 nucleotides: TGTGCCAGCAGCTTAGGTCCAGGCCAAGAGACCCAGTACTTC.

This clonotype was recorded a few times. J is TRBJ2-3 and V is TRBV4-1; no clear D gene. Deletions cut 4 bases from V and 5 bases from J, with 13 bases between. The CDR3 is 14 residues long. Germline V gene sequence: CDR1 MGHRA, CDR2 YSYEKL. CDR3 nucleotide sequence: TGCGCCAGCAGCCCACCCCGAGGAATAGATACGCAGTATTTT. Its translation: CASSPPRGIDTQYF.

The CDR3 sequence is CAISAGGPSKETQYF. The CDR3 coding sequence is TGTGCCATCAGTGCGGGGGGCCCGAGTAAAGAGACCCAGTACTTC. The chain couples TRBV10-3 to TRBJ2-5; maybe TRBD2 (7 bases). Germline assignment: CDR1 ENHRY and CDR2 SYGVKD. Deletions cut 4 bases from V and 3 bases from J, with 15 bases between. The CDR3 has 15 amino acids.